The rows below give T cell receptor beta chains drawn from one sample of a study of beta chain features in type 1 diabetes. Measured with immunoSEQ multiplex PCR; TCRdb has only the in-frame clones, and not every one. The table shows just over 600,000 clones, with around 16% occurring only once. Sequenced: naive CD4+ T cells from blood. These receptors originate from a man aged 18 to 35 in good health. The CDR3 runs from the conserved cysteine through the conserved F or W. The D gene is left open where the match is weak. Not all rows give a size; the values are once, few, many and, for expanded clones, a class.

v_call: TRBV30
d_call: NA
j_call: TRBJ1-2
clone_size: NA
cdr3_nt: TGTGCCTGGAGCCCGAGGACCGCTAACTATGGCTACACCTTC
cdr3_aa: CAWSPRTANYGYTF

v_call: TRBV7-3
d_call: NA
j_call: TRBJ1-2
clone_size: few
cdr3_nt: TGTGCCAGCAGCTTAAACGGTGTGGGCTACACCTTC
cdr3_aa: CASSLNGVGYTF

v_call: TRBV28
d_call: NA
j_call: TRBJ1-5
clone_size: NA
cdr3_nt: TGTGCCAGCAGTTTATTACAGTCAAGCGGCAATCAGCCCCAGCATTTT
cdr3_aa: CASSLLQSSGNQPQHF

v_call: TRBV28
d_call: NA
j_call: TRBJ2-7
clone_size: NA
cdr3_nt: TGTGCCAGCAGCGAGACTAGAGGGGAGCAGTACTTC
cdr3_aa: CASSETRGEQYF

v_call: TRBV9
d_call: TRBD2
j_call: TRBJ2-5
clone_size: NA
cdr3_nt: TGTGCCAGCGGAAGACTAGCGGGGGCCCAAGAGACCCAGTACTTC
cdr3_aa: CASGRLAGAQETQYF

v_call: TRBV4-1
d_call: NA
j_call: TRBJ1-4
clone_size: few
cdr3_nt: TGCGCCAGCAGCCAAGCTCGCCCCGGAACAGGGAGGAAGGCAGTCACTAATGAAAAACTGTTTTTT
cdr3_aa: CASSQARPGTGRKAVTNEKLFF

v_call: TRBV7-2
d_call: TRBD2
j_call: TRBJ2-1
clone_size: NA
cdr3_nt: TGTGCCAGCAGCTATACTAGCGGGGGGTTTAATGAGCAGTTCTTC
cdr3_aa: CASSYTSGGFNEQFF

v_call: TRBV11-2
d_call: NA
j_call: TRBJ2-7
clone_size: few
cdr3_nt: TGTGCCAGCAGCACCCTAGGACAGAACTACGAGCAGTACTTC
cdr3_aa: CASSTLGQNYEQYF

v_call: TRBV7-3
d_call: NA
j_call: TRBJ2-1
clone_size: few
cdr3_nt: TGTGCCAGCAGCGCGGGGACTTGGAGCTCCTACAATGAGCAGTTCTTC
cdr3_aa: CASSAGTWSSYNEQFF

v_call: TRBV25-1
d_call: TRBD2
j_call: TRBJ2-2
clone_size: NA
cdr3_nt: TGTGCCAGCAGTCCGGGACTAGCGCGCACCGGGGAGCTGTTTTTT
cdr3_aa: CASSPGLARTGELFF